This entry describes one T cell receptor (beta chain). Its specificity is not known. cDNA serving as the sequencing template came from extracted, reverse transcribed RNA. The assay was immunoSEQ multiplex PCR, and TCRdb's table has in-frame clones only and misses some. Of 150,000 or so clones in the sample, about 61% were seen once. The data are from a study of CD8+ T cells in alopecia areata. On the study more broadly: It was oral tofacitinib, at 5 to 10 mg twice daily, that treated patients received. Percentage of affected scalp area was the basis on which treated patients' severity was scored. Study results and caveats: In lesional scalp, particularly from alopecia totalis/universalis, clonality was higher than in normal scalp.

Treatment given: oral pan-JAK inhibitor, 5-10 mg twice daily. The V end lost 6 bases, the J end lost 1 base, and 6 bases lay between the germline ends. The V gene's germline CDR1 is PRHDT and CDR2 FYEKMQ (reference sequence). The CDR3 spans 12 residues. This chain joins TRBV13 and TRBJ1-1, with a weak D call TRBD1 (5 bases). The source material was CD4+ T cells sorted from blood, sampled between weeks 55 and 65, from a patient treated with tofacitinib. This sequence was found in a human donor with alopecia areata. CDR3 loop: CASSQGNTEAFF. CDR3 DNA: TGTGCCAGCAGTCAGGGGAACACTGAAGCTTTCTTT.